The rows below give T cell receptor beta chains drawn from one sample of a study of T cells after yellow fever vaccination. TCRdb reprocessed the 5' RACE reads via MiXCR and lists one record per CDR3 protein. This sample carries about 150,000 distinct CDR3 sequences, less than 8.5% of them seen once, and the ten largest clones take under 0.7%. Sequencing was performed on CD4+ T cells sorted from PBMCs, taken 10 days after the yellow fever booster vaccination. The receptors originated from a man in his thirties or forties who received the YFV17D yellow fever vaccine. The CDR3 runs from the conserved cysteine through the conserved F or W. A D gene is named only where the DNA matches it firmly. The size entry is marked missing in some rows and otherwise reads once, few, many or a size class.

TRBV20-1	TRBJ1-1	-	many	TGCAGTGCTTGGTGGGTGGGCACTGAAGCTTTCTTT	CSAWWVGTEAFF
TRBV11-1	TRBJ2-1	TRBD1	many	TGTGCCAGCAGCTTTAGACCTTTTGACAGGGGATTTGGGAATGAGCAGTTCTTC	CASSFRPFDRGFGNEQFF
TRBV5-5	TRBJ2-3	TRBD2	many	TGTGCCAGCAGTCATCAAGCGGGAGGGCCGGGAGATACGCAGTATTTT	CASSHQAGGPGDTQYF
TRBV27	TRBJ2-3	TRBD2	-	TGTGCCAGCAGCCCCCAGCGGGGTGGCGATACGCAGTATTTT	CASSPQRGGDTQYF
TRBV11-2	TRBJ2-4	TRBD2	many	TGTGCCAGCAGCTTAGATAGGGCGGGAGGTAGAAGGCGGGCCAAAAACATTCAGTACTTC	CASSLDRAGGRRRAKNIQYF
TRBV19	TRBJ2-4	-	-	TGTGCCACCCGTCGGAATCTAGCCAAAAACATTCAGTACTTC	CATRRNLAKNIQYF
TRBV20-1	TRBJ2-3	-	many	TGCAGTGCAAGGACTACTACTACAGATACGCAGTATTTT	CSARTTTTDTQYF
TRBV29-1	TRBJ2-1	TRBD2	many	TGCAGCGCCGGGACTAGCGGGAGGGGCAATGAGCAGTTCTTC	CSAGTSGRGNEQFF
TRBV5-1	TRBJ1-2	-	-	TGCGCCAGCAGGAACAGGAATGGCTACACCTTC	CASRNRNGYTF
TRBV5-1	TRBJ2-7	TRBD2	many	TGCGCCAGCAGCCCGGGGGGAAGGACCTACGAGCAGTACTTC	CASSPGGRTYEQYF
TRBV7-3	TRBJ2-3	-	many	TGTGCCAGCAGCTCCAGAGGGGCCGGCAGAGATACGCAGTATTTT	CASSSRGAGRDTQYF
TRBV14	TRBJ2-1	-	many	TGTGCCAGCAGGCGAGCGGGTGTGGCCAATGAGCAGTTCTTC	CASRRAGVANEQFF
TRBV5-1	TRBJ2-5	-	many	TGCGCCAGCAGCCCGGACACCCCCGCCGGGACCCAGTACTTC	CASSPDTPAGTQYF
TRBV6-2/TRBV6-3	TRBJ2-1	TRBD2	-	TGTGCCAGCAGTGGCGGGACTAGCGGGAGAGATGAGCAGTTCTTC	CASSGGTSGRDEQFF
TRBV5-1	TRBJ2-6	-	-	TGCGCCAGCAGCTTGTGGGGGGCCAACGTCCTGACTTTC	CASSLWGANVLTF
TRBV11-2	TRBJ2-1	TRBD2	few	TGTGCCAGCAGCCGAGGACTAGCGGGAGGGCCTATGAATGAGCAGTTCTTC	CASSRGLAGGPMNEQFF
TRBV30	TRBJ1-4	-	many	TGTGCCTGGACAGGCCGAAATGAAAAACTGTTTTTT	CAWTGRNEKLFF
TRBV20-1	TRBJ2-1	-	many	TGCAGTGCTAGGAGCTGGGGTAGGCACAATGAGCAGTTCTTC	CSARSWGRHNEQFF
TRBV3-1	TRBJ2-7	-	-	TGTGCCAGCTGCCAAGATGGAGACTACCCCTTCTCCTACGAGCAGTACTTC	CASCQDGDYPFSYEQYF
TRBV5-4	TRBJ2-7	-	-	TGTGCCAGCAGCTTGTACACGGGAAGGGAGCAGTACTTC	CASSLYTGREQYF
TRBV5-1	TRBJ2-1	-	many	TGCGCCAGCGGGGTCCAGCACAATGAGCAGTTCTTC	CASGVQHNEQFF
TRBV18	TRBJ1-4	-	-	TGTGCCAGCTCACCAGATCACGAAAAACTGTTTTTT	CASSPDHEKLFF
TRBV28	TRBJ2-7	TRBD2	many	TGTGCCAGCAGCCCCGGGGGGGCGATAGGATACGAGCAGTACTTC	CASSPGGAIGYEQYF
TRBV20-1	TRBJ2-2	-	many	TGCAGTGCCCCACGGTCCGGTTTCGACACCGGGGAGCTGTTTTTT	CSAPRSGFDTGELFF
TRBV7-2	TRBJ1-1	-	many	TGTGCCAGCAGCTTAGTGGAGGACACTGAAGCTTTCTTT	CASSLVEDTEAFF
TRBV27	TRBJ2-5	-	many	TGTGCCAGCAGCTCTCTAAGAAAGGGGGAGACCCAGTACTTC	CASSSLRKGETQYF
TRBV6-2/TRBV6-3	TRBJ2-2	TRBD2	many	TGTGCCAGCAGTCAGACTAGCGTTCCGACCGGGGAGCTGTTTTTT	CASSQTSVPTGELFF
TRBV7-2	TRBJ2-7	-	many	TGTGCCAGCAGCTCGAGAAACGGCGCCTACGAGCAGTACTTC	CASSSRNGAYEQYF
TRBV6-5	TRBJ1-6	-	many	TGTGCCAGCAGTTCTGTGGTTAGGTCACCCCTCCACTTT	CASSSVVRSPLHF
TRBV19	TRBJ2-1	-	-	TGTGCCAGTAGTATAGTATCACAGATCTACAATGAGCAGTTCTTC	CASSIVSQIYNEQFF